This passage covers 22 T cell receptor beta chains from one sample sequenced in a study of cytomegalovirus exposure and HLA in healthy donors. TCRdb's copy holds only in-frame clones and misses some; the assay was immunoSEQ multiplex PCR. The data hold under 200,000 clones, with about 90% observed a single time. Material for sequencing was PBMCs. The source is a woman between 18 and 29 years old in good health and CMV-seropositive.

CDR3: CASSLIQHNEQFF. The CDR3 region has the DNA TGTGCCAGCAGCCTAATACAGCACAATGAGCAGTTCTTC. The chain links TRBV7-2 to TRBJ2-1; no firm D call. Germline V lookup: CDR1 SGHTA, CDR2 FQGNSA. This CDR3 comprises 13 residues. Trimming shortened V by 5 bases and J by 5 bases, and 10 bases separated the two germline ends.

The sample holds one count of this clone. The genes are TRBV2 and TRBJ2-3; D perhaps matches TRBD2 (5 bases). Germline V gene data show CDR1 as SNHLY and CDR2 as FYNNEI. The CDR3 sequence is 13 residues long. V was trimmed by 7 bases and J by 4 bases, leaving 12 bases between them. CDR3 coding DNA: TGTGCCAGCATACTAGGCTCTTCAGATACGCAGTATTTT. Amino acids: CASILGSSDTQYF.

The chain is built from TRBV7-3 and TRBJ1-1; unclear D gene. Germline V gives CDR1 SGHTA, CDR2 FQGTGA. Trimming left V 5 bases short and J 3 bases short, with 13 bases between. The CDR3 totals 14 residues. CDR3 amino acids: CASSNGIPYTEAFF. Here the CDR3 DNA reads TGTGCCAGCAGCAACGGGATCCCCTACACTGAAGCTTTCTTT.

The gene calls are TRBV4-2 and TRBJ2-7; 11 positions agree with TRBD1. The CDR3 has 16 residues. V trimming: 3 bases; J trimming: 7 bases; junction bases outside the gene matches: 11. CDR1 is LGHNA and CDR2 is YNFKEQ in the germline V gene. CDR3 amino acids: CASSHAIGQGAQEQYF. DNA for the CDR3: TGTGCCAGCAGCCATGCAATCGGACAGGGGGCTCAAGAGCAGTACTTC.

The chain employs TRBV5-1 and TRBJ1-1; 9 bases are a match to TRBD1. This CDR3 has 16 amino acids. The germline CDR1 and CDR2 sequences are SGHRS and YFSETQ. Unmatched junction bases numbered 10, after V lost 3 bases and J lost 4 bases. The chain's CDR3 is CASSSQPGTGSTEAFF. The CDR3 DNA reads TGCGCCAGCAGCTCGCAACCCGGGACAGGGTCCACTGAAGCTTTCTTT.

This clone appeared a few times. The V call is TRBV13, the J call TRBJ2-2; D is perhaps TRBD2 (6 bases). Deletions cut 3 bases from V and 5 bases from J, with 7 bases between. Per germline, CDR1 PRHDT and CDR2 FYEKMQ (reference sequence). The CDR3 runs to 13 residues. CDR3 DNA: TGTGCCAGCAGCTTGGAGGGGACCGGGGAGCTGTTTTTT. Amino acids: CASSLEGTGELFF.

This clone has just a few counts. The chain is built from TRBV19 and TRBJ1-2; D ambiguous. The germline CDR1 and CDR2 sequences are LNHDA and SQIVND (reference sequence). Trimming removed 3 bases from V and 1 base from J, with 6 bases in between. This CDR3 has 13 residues. CDR3 amino acids: CASSISGNYGYTF. CDR3 sequence (DNA): TGTGCCAGTAGTATCTCCGGTAACTATGGCTACACCTTC.

Only one count was recorded for this clone. The rearrangement links TRBV12-5 to TRBJ2-7; 12 bases fit TRBD1. The CDR3 consists of 18 residues. CDR1 and CDR2 (germline): LGHNT, FRNRAP. J was trimmed by 7 bases and V by 0 bases; bases with no gene match: 13. CDR3 in amino acids: CASGLVLRDRGHPREQYF. The CDR3 DNA is TGTGCTAGTGGTTTGGTCCTCCGGGACAGGGGGCACCCGAGGGAGCAGTACTTC.

This chain connects TRBV28 to TRBJ2-1; unclear D gene. The germline CDR1 and CDR2 sequences are MDHEN and SYDVKM. The CDR3 is 12 residues long. Trimming shortened V by 7 bases and J by 4 bases, and 8 bases separated the two germline ends. The CDR3 loop is CASNLEYNEQFF. CDR3 sequence (DNA): TGTGCCAGCAACCTGGAGTACAATGAGCAGTTCTTC.

The chain couples TRBV6-6 to TRBJ2-3, with TRBD2 identical over 8 bases. Germline-derived CDR1 and CDR2 are MNHNY and SVGAGI (reference sequence). J gave up 4 bases and V 5 bases, and 5 bases lay outside the gene matches. This CDR3 has 14 residues. The CDR3 sequence is CASSLDGGADTQYF. The DNA for the CDR3 is TGTGCCAGCAGTCTTGACGGGGGGGCAGATACGCAGTATTTT.

This clone was picked up a small number of times. This chain uses TRBV27 with TRBJ1-2; TRBD1 might be the D (6 bases). V lost 3 bases to trimming and J lost 5 bases, with 10 bases between them. Germline V gene sequence: CDR1 MNHEY, CDR2 SMNVEV (reference sequence). CDR3 length equals 13 residues. The CDR3 is CASSFVQGYGYTF. The CDR3 region has the DNA TGTGCCAGCAGTTTTGTCCAGGGGTATGGCTACACCTTC.

This chain connects TRBV6-6 to TRBJ1-2; the D is unclear. The length of the CDR3 is 14 residues. Germline loops: CDR1 MNHNY, CDR2 SVGAGI (reference sequence). V lost 6 bases, J lost 1 base, and 12 bases lay in between. CDR3 coding DNA: TGTGCCAGCAGCCAAGGCGGACTTAACTATGGCTACACCTTC. Residues: CASSQGGLNYGYTF.

V and J are TRBV29-1 and TRBJ2-1; the D gene is possibly TRBD1 (6 bases). Germline loops: CDR1 SQVTM, CDR2 ANQGSEA. The V gene lost 4 bases and the J gene lost 3 bases, with 16 bases spanning the gap. The CDR3 totals 15 residues. CDR3 sequence (DNA): TGCAGCGTTGTTCCGGGACAAAGGTTCTACAATGAGCAGTTCTTC. Translated, it gives CSVVPGQRFYNEQFF.

The chain links TRBV5-1 to TRBJ2-1, with a possible D match to TRBD2 (5 bases). The CDR3 totals 16 residues. Trimming pared 1 base from V and 0 bases from J, leaving 11 bases between. Germline assignment: CDR1 SGHRS and CDR2 YFSETQ. For the CDR3, the DNA is TGCGCCAGCAGCTTGATCGTAGCGCCCTCCTACAATGAGCAGTTCTTC. Translating it yields CASSLIVAPSYNEQFF. Drawing the rest from reference TRBV5-1 and TRBJ2-1, the complete variable domain is KAGVTQTPRYLIKTRGQQVTLSCSPISGHRSVSWYQQTPGQGLQFLFEYFSETQRNKGNFPGRFSGRQFSNSRSEMNVSTLELGDSALYLCASSLIVAPSYNEQFFGPGTRLTVL.

The J gene is TRBJ2-7, the V gene TRBV29-1, with D unclear. Germline lookup yields CDR1 SQVTM and CDR2 ANQGSEA. CDR3 size: 15 residues. The V and J ends lost 0 bases and 0 bases respectively, with 12 bases between them. The DNA of the CDR3 is TGCAGCGTTGAAGATTTGGCAGGCCGCTCCTACGAGCAGTACTTC. This encodes CSVEDLAGRSYEQYF.

The V gene is TRBV7-8, the J gene TRBJ1-3; 9 bases map to TRBD1. The ends lost 5 bases at V and 1 base at J; junction bases unmatched: 3. CDR1 is SGHVS and CDR2 is FQNEAQ in the germline V gene. CDR3 size: 15 residues. The CDR3 region is CASSLGQGSGNTIYF. DNA of the CDR3: TGTGCCAGCAGCCTGGGACAGGGATCTGGAAACACCATATATTTT.

The chain recombines TRBV19 with TRBJ1-2; 11 nucleotides match TRBD1. The V gene's germline CDR1 is LNHDA and CDR2 SQIVND (reference sequence). Germline trimming cut 4 bases from V and 5 bases from J; bases unmatched to any gene: 9. CDR3 length: 16 residues. CDR3 in DNA: TGTGCCAGTAGTACCCCAACCGGGACAGGGGGATATGGCTACACCTTC. It translates to CASSTPTGTGGYGYTF.

This clone was recorded once. The chain employs TRBV4-1 and TRBJ1-2; tentative D call: TRBD1 (6 bases). This CDR3 contains 16 residues. V lost 3 bases and J lost 5, with 19 bases in between. The germline V gene encodes CDR1 MGHRA and CDR2 YSYEKL. The DNA of the CDR3 is TGCGCCAGCAGCCAGCTCTTAGGGGGGGCTCAGTATGGCTACACCTTC. This translates into CASSQLLGGAQYGYTF.

This clone was picked up one time. V gene TRBV27 combines with J gene TRBJ1-2; D unclear. In germline, CDR1 is MNHEY, CDR2 SMNVEV (reference sequence). This CDR3 has 15 residues. With 3 bases removed from V and 1 base from J, the gap between germline ends came to 12 bases. The CDR3 DNA reads as TGTGCCAGCAGTTTTACGGGATATGGTAACTATGGCTACACCTTC. Amino acid sequence: CASSFTGYGNYGYTF.

The rearrangement joins TRBV13 to TRBJ1-5; TRBD1 aligns across 10 bases. Unmatched junction bases numbered 4, after V lost 4 bases and J lost 1 base. Germline V gene lookup returns CDR1 PRHDT and CDR2 FYEKMQ (reference sequence). There are 16 residues in the CDR3. Here the CDR3 DNA reads TGTGCCAGCAGCTCGACAGGGGGCAGGAGCAATCAGCCCCAGCATTTT. Its translation is CASSSTGGRSNQPQHF.

The genes are TRBV21-1 and TRBJ2-7; the DNA was not used to check the table's D call, TRBD1. TRBV21-1 is assigned pseudogene status. This CDR3 is 13 amino acids long. In nucleotides, the CDR3 is TGTGCCAGCAGCGGTCAGATCAACTACGAGCAGTACTTC. It encodes CASSGQINYEQYF.

The chain couples TRBV19 to TRBJ2-3; D gene ambiguous. CDR1 LNHDA and CDR2 SQIVND come from the germline V gene (reference sequence). The ends were cut back, 3 bases at V and 0 bases at J, with 7 bases in the middle. CDR3 length: 14 residues. The DNA for the CDR3 is TGTGCCAGTAGTATCACTTCAAGCACAGATACGCAGTATTTT. It encodes CASSITSSTDTQYF.